This TCR beta chain was profiled in a study of blood T cell repertoires in COVID-19. Across the study: Samples of COVID-19 (acute and convalescent) were obtained from the United States, Italy and Spain. Sources were T cells, B-cell-depleted T cells, or PBMCs; the material itself was cDNA or gDNA.

On this clone: The identical CDR3 is also encoded by other nucleotide sequences in the sample.

In the authors' methods: Amplification with reference gene primers provided the estimates of nucleated cell counts. Data came from immunoSEQ multiplex PCR; TCRdb stores just in-frame clones and leaves some out. The V and J calls and clone size come from that table; D and trimming were worked out from the DNA. The repertoire holds some 490,000 clones, around 85% seen once, with around 7.9% in the top ten. The ends were cut back, 3 bases at V and 4 bases at J, with 10 bases in the middle. The CDR3 is 14 amino acids. Germline V lookup: CDR1 ENHRY, CDR2 SYGVKD. Adults between roughly 18 and 95 years of age took part from 20 to 25 US areas.

The material sequenced was PBMCs or T cells enriched from blood (not recorded which). The chain recombines TRBV10-3 with TRBJ2-1; D not resolved. This receptor was obtained from a woman aged 55-70 years who had recovered from COVID-19. CDR3 loop: CAISDSGRYNEQFF. The CDR3 DNA reads TGTGCCATCAGTGATTCAGGCAGATACAATGAGCAGTTCTTC.